The sequence of this TCR beta chain was determined in a study of CD8 T cells in ankylosing spondylitis. Library preparation for TCR beta used quantitative 5'-RACE with molecular barcodes. MiXCR, applied by TCRdb to the 5' RACE reads, yields one record per CDR3 protein. Among about 480,000 distinct CDR3 sequences, 17% were seen once, and the ten largest hold approximately 0.97%. The CDR3 sequence is 15 residues long. Trimming took off 5 bases at V and 10 bases at J, with 21 bases between the two ends. Germline V CDR1 and CDR2: MNHNS, SASEGT. Study results and limitations: According to the report, clones linked to the disease were significantly enriched in matched synovial fluid samples taken from ankylosing spondylitis patients. Reports of some motif variants in reactive arthritis synovial fluid and blood predate this one. A motif in TCR beta, a set of about eight highly homologous variants, appeared characteristic of ankylosing spondylitis blood.

This clonotype was counted between two and nine times. Its target is unknown. Sequenced sample: blood, either unsorted or a sorted T cell fraction (not recorded which). This chain uses TRBV6-1 with TRBJ2-1; tentative D call: TRBD1 (6 bases). This receptor was obtained from a male donor with ankylosing spondylitis. The CDR3 protein is CASSTGTVSSKEQFF. DNA of the CDR3: TGTGCCAGCAGTACAGGGACGGTGTCTAGTAAGGAGCAGTTCTTC.